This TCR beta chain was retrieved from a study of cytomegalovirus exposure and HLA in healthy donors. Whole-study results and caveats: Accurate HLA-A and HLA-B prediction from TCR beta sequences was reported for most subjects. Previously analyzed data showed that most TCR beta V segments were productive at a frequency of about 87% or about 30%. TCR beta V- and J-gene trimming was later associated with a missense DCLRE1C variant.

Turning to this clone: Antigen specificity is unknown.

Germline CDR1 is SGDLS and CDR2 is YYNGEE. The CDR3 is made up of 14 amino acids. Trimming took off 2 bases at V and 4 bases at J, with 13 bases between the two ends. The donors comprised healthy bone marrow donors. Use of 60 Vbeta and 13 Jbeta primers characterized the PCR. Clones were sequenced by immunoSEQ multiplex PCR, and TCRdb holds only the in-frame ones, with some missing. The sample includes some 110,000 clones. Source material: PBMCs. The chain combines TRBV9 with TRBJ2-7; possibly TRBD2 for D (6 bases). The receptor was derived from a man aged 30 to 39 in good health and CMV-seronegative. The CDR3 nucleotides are TGTGCCAGCAGCGTTGGAGGGAGTATGTACGAGCAGTACTTC. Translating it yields CASSVGGSMYEQYF. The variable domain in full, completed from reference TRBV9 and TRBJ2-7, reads DSGVTQTPKHLITATGQRVTLRCSPRSGDLSVYWYQQSLDQGLQFLIQYYNGEERAKGNILERFSAQQFPDLHSELNLSSLELGDSALYFCASSVGGSMYEQYFGPGTRLTVT.